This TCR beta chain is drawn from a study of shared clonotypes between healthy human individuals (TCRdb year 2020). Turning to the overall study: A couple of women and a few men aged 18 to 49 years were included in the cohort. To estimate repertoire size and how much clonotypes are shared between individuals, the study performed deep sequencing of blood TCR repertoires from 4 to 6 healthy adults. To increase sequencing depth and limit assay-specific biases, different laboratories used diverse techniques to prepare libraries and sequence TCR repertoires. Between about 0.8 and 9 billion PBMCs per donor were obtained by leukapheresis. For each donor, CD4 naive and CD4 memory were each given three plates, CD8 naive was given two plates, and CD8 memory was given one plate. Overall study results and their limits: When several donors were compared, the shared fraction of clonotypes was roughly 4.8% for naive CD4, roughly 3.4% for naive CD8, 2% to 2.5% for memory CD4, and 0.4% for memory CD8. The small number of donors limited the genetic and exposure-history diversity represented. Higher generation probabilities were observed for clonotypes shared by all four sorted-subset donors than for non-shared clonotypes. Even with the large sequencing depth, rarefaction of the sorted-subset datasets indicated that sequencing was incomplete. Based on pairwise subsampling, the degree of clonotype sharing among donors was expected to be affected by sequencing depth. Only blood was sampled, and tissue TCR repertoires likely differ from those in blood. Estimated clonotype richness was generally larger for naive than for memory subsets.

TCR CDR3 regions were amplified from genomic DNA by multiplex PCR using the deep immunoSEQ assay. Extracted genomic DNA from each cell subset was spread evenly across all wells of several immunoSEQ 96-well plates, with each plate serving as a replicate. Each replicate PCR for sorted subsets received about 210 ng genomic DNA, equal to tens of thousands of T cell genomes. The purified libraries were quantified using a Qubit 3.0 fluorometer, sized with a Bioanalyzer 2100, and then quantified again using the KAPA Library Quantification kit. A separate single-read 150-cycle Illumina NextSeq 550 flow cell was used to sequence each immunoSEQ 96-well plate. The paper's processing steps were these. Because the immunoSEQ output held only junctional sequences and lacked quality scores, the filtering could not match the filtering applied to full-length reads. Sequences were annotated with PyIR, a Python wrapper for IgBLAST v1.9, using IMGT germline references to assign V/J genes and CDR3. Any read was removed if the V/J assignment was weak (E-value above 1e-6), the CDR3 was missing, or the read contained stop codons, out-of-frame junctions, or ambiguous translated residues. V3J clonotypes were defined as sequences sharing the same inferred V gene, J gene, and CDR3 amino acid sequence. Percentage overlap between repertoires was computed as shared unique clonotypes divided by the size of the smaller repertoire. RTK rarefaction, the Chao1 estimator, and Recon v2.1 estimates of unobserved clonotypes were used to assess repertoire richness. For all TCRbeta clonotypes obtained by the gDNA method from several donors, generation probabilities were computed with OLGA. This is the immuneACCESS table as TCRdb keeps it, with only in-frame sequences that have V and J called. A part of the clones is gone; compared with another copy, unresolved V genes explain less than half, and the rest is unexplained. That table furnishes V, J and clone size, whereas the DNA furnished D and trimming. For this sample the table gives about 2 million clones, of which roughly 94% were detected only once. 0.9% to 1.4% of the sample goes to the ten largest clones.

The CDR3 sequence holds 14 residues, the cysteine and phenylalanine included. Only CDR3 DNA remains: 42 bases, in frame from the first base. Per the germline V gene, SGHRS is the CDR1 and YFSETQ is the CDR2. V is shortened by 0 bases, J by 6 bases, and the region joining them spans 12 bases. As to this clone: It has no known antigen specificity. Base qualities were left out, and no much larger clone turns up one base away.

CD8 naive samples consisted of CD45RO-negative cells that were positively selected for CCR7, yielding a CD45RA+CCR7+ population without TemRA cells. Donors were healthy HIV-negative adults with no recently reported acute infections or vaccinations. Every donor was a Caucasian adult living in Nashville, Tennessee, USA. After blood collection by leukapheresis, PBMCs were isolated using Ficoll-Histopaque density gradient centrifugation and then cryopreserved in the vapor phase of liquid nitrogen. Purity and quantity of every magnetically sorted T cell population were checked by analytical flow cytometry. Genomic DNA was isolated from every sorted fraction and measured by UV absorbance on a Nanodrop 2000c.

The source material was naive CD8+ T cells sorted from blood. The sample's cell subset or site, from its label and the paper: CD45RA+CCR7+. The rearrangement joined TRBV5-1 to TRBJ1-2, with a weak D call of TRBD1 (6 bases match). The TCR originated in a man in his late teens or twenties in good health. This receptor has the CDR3 CASSLGQGLDGYTF. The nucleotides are TGCGCCAGCAGCTTGGGGCAGGGGTTAGATGGCTACACCTTC.